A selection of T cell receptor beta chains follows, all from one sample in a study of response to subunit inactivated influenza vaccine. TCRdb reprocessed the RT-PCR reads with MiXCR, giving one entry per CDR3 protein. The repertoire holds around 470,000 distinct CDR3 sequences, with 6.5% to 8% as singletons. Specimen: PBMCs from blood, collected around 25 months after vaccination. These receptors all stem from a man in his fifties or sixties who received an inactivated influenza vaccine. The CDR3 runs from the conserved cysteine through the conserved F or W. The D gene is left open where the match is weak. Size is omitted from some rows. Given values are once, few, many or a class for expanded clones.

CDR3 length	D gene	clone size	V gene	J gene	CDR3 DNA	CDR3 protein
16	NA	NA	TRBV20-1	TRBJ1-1	TGCAGTGCTAGAGATACTGAGGCAACCCGCGCCACTGAAGCTTTCTTT	CSARDTEATRATEAFF
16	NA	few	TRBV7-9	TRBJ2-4	TGTGCCAGCAGCTTGCACACTTCAGGCGGCAAAAACATTCAGTACTTC	CASSLHTSGGKNIQYF
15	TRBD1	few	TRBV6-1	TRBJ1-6	TGTGCCAGCAGCCCCGGACAGGAGTATAATTCACCCCTCCACTTT	CASSPGQEYNSPLHF
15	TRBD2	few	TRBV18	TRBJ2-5	TGTGCCAGCTCACCGGGACTAGCGGGATCAGAGACCCAGTACTTC	CASSPGLAGSETQYF
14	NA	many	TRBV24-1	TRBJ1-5	TGTGCCACCGGCGCGGACTATAGCAATCAGCCCCAGCATTTT	CATGADYSNQPQHF
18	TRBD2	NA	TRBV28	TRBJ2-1	TGTGCCAGCAGTTTACCCTATAGCGGGAGAACACCCTACAATGAGCAGTTCTTC	CASSLPYSGRTPYNEQFF
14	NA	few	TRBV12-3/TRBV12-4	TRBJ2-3	TGTGCCAGCAGTTTTCATGGGGGTACAGATACGCAGTATTTT	CASSFHGGTDTQYF
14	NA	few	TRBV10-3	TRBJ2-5	TGTGCCATCAGAAGGGGATTTGATACGGAGACCCAGTACTTC	CAIRRGFDTETQYF
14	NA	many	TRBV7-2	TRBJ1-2	TGTGCCAGCAGCTTAGACTGGACCGTCGGGGGCTACACCTTC	CASSLDWTVGGYTF
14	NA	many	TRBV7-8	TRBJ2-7	TGTGCCAGCAGCCCCCGTCGTTCGCCGTACGAGCAGTACTTC	CASSPRRSPYEQYF
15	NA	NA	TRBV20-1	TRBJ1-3	TGCAGTGCTATCCCGGGAGGGAGCTCTGGAAACACCATATATTTT	CSAIPGGSSGNTIYF
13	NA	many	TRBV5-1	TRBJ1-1	TGCGCCGCCGCACCCGTATTGAACACTGAAGCTTTCTTT	CAAAPVLNTEAFF
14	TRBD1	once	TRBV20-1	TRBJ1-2	TGCAGTGCTAGAGGCCCAGGGGGCGCAGGAGGCTACACCTTC	CSARGPGGAGGYTF
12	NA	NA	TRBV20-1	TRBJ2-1	TGCAGTGCTAGAGTAGGACTCGATGAGCAGTTCTTC	CSARVGLDEQFF
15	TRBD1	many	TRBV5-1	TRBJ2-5	TGCGCCAGCAGCCCGGGACAGGGGTACCAAGAGACCCAGTACTTC	CASSPGQGYQETQYF
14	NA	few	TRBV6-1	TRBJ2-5	TGTGCCAGCAGAGAAGGACAGTCTCGGGAGACCCAGTACTTC	CASREGQSRETQYF
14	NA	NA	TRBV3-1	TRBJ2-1	TGTGCCAGCAGCCAATTTTCCGTCGCCAATGAGCAGTTCTTC	CASSQFSVANEQFF